This T cell receptor (beta chain) was profiled in a study of early T cells in non-severe SARS-CoV-2 infection. About the research overall: Sequenced bulk RNA came from whole blood that was unsorted, and chains were unpaired.

This CDR3 has 15 amino acids. V lost 4 bases, J lost 4 bases, and 5 bases stayed unmatched. Germline V gene data show CDR1 as LNHDA and CDR2 as SQIVND (reference sequence). Individual cDNA molecules carried attached unique molecular identifiers. From the 5' RACE reads, TCRdb called clonotypes with MiXCR, one entry per CDR3 protein. The table records fewer than 110,000 distinct CDR3 sequences, roughly 11% of them present only once. In the case of this clonotype: The antigen is not known.

Notes on the study in general: VDJdb matching favored anti-spike CD8 responses, missing private and CD4 specificities.

The source of this sequence is an adult who was a healthcare worker with PCR-confirmed SARS-CoV-2 infection or an uninfected control (not recorded which). V usage is TRBV19 and J usage is TRBJ2-4; 9 bases are a match to TRBD2. The sequencing input was whole blood. CDR3 sequence (DNA): TGTGCCAGTAGTAGGGCGACTAGCGGAAAAAACATTCAGTACTTC. Translating gives CASSRATSGKNIQYF.